The 32 T cell receptor beta chains given below trace back to one sample, sequenced in a study of regulatory T cells in long-lasting Graves disease. Time point defined: newly diagnosed GD, antithyroid drugs for less than 3 months. Scientists built the TCR library using RNA that was extracted from PBMCs. Building of the TCR beta libraries involved iRepertoire HTBI primers and Arm-PCR of CDR3 regions. TCRdb re-called the multiplex PCR reads through MiXCR, storing one row per CDR3 protein. This table holds approximately 350,000 distinct CDR3 sequences, 15% to 20% found once. The same data also contributed to another study, on T cells in Graves' hyperthyroidism and ophthalmopathy.

The sequenced sample was peripheral blood mononuclear cells (PBMCs), obtained at new diagnosis, from a patient treated with antithyroid drugs. The receptors stem from a woman younger than 35 with Graves disease.

This clonotype has ten or more counts. The V call is TRBV5-6, the J call TRBJ2-3; TRBD2 might be the D (5 bases). Trimming took off 6 bases at V and 6 bases at J, with 14 bases between the two ends. The germline CDR1 and CDR2 sequences are SGHDT and YYEEEE. This CDR3 has 13 amino acids. The CDR3 bases are TGTGCCAGCACCATAGGGAGCCGGGATACGCAGTATTTT. Translating gives CASTIGSRDTQYF.

The chain joins TRBV10-3 to TRBJ2-4, with 13 bases matching TRBD2. Unmatched junction bases numbered 1, after V lost 3 bases and J lost 8 bases. Germline CDR1 ENHRY, CDR2 SYGVKD. This CDR3 has 14 residues. The CDR3 here is CAISEGLAGDIQYF. DNA for the CDR3: TGTGCCATCAGTGAAGGACTAGCGGGAGACATTCAGTACTTC.

The chain recombines TRBV3-1 with TRBJ1-5, with D unresolved. V lost 3 bases and J 9 bases, leaving 12 bases between the germline ends. Germline loops: CDR1 LGHDT, CDR2 YNNKEL (reference sequence). The CDR3 has 13 residues. CDR3 sequence: CASSQTAGRPQHF. In DNA form, the CDR3 reads TGTGCCAGCAGCCAGACGGCTGGTCGGCCCCAGCATTTT.

Ten or more counts support this clonotype. This chain joins TRBV11-2 and TRBJ1-5; no clear D gene. Per the germline V gene, CDR1 is SGHAT and CDR2 is FQNNGV. V gave up 1 base and J gave up 2 bases, with 9 bases separating them. This CDR3 has 15 residues. CDR3 residues: CASSLGTSGNQPQHF. The DNA for the CDR3 is TGTGCCAGCAGCTTAGGGACTTCGGGCAATCAGCCCCAGCATTTT. The full variable domain, with the rest looked up from reference TRBV11-2 and TRBJ1-5, is EAGVAQSPRYKIIEKRQSVAFWCNPISGHATLYWYQQILGQGPKLLIQFQNNGVVDDSQLPKDRFSAERLKGVDSTLKIQPAKLEDSAVYLCASSLGTSGNQPQHFGDGTRLSIL.

CDR3: CASSQDLGYGYTF. CDR3 sequence (DNA): TGTGCCAGCAGCCAAGACCTCGGCTATGGCTACACCTTC. V is TRBV14 and J is TRBJ1-2; D gene unclear. The CDR3 runs 13 residues. V lost 0 bases, J lost 4 bases, and 6 bases lay in between. Germline CDR1 is SGHDN and CDR2 is FVKESK.

In its sample, this clonotype was seen many times. The chain uses TRBV15 and TRBJ2-1, with TRBD2 matching 8 bases. This CDR3 has 16 amino acids. Germline V lookup: CDR1 LNHNV, CDR2 YYDKDF (reference sequence). Trimming cost V 1 base and J 4 bases; bases outside gene matches: 6. In DNA form, the CDR3 reads TGTGCCACCAGCAGAGTTCGGGGACTAGAGTACAATGAGCAGTTCTTC. Its translation: CATSRVRGLEYNEQFF.

This rearrangement joins TRBV12-3 or TRBV12-4 to TRBJ2-2; D gene unclear. With 3 bases removed from V and 1 base from J, the gap between germline ends came to 6 bases. This CDR3 is built from 14 residues. CDR3 sequence: CASSFEENTGELFF. Here the CDR3 DNA reads TGTGCCAGCAGTTTTGAAGAGAACACCGGGGAGCTGTTTTTT.

This clonotype came up many times. V and J are TRBV28 and TRBJ1-4, with 8 bases matching TRBD1. The CDR3 is 15 residues long. V was clipped by 6 bases and J by 6 bases; unmatched bases: 9. Germline values: CDR1 MDHEN, CDR2 SYDVKM. The CDR3 here is CASSLPGTGYEKLFF. DNA of the CDR3: TGTGCCAGCAGCTTACCCGGGACAGGCTATGAAAAACTGTTTTTT.

The sample holds many counts of this clonotype. The rearrangement links TRBV7-9 to TRBJ2-2; TRBD2 might be the D (6 bases). The germline V gene encodes CDR1 SEHNR and CDR2 FQNEAQ (reference sequence). With 11 bases removed from V and 2 bases from J, the gap between germline ends came to 9 bases. The CDR3 consists of 12 residues. CDR3 loop: CAGGANTGELFF. DNA of the CDR3: TGTGCCGGCGGGGCCAACACCGGGGAGCTGTTTTTT.

The genes are TRBV15 and TRBJ1-5; possible D gene TRBD1, 5 bases. Germline lookup yields CDR1 LNHNV and CDR2 YYDKDF (reference sequence). The CDR3 totals 14 residues. Trimming took 2 bases from V and 3 from J, leaving 8 bases between them. CDR3 sequence: CATSRQGNNQPQHF. For the CDR3, the DNA is TGTGCCACCAGCAGACAGGGTAACAATCAGCCCCAGCATTTT.

This clonotype was seen ten or more times. This chain connects TRBV2 to TRBJ2-7; 11 positions agree with TRBD1. Per the germline V gene, CDR1 is SNHLY and CDR2 is FYNNEI. The CDR3 is made up of 15 amino acids. V dropped 2 bases and J dropped 1; count of bases not matched to a gene: 1. CDR3: CASSERDRGSYEQYF. In nucleotides, the CDR3 is TGTGCCAGCAGTGAAAGGGACAGGGGGTCCTACGAGCAGTACTTC.

There are many counts of this clonotype. The chain has TRBV2 and TRBJ2-5; D gene ambiguous. V was pared by 3 bases and J by 13 bases, with 15 bases between. Germline lookup yields CDR1 SNHLY and CDR2 FYNNEI. The CDR3 is made up of 12 amino acids. CDR3 protein: CASSDGIGIRYF. The CDR3 coding sequence is TGTGCCAGCAGTGATGGGATAGGGATTAGGTACTTC.

This clonotype was recorded a few times. V is TRBV4-1 and J is TRBJ1-3; D is possibly TRBD1 (6 bases). The CDR3 is 15 residues long. V was trimmed by 2 bases and J by 2 bases, leaving 10 bases between them. Per germline, CDR1 MGHRA and CDR2 YSYEKL. The DNA for the CDR3 is TGCGCCAGCAGCCAAATAGGGGGGACTGGAAACACCATATATTTT. Its translation is CASSQIGGTGNTIYF.

Ten or more counts support this clonotype. This chain links TRBV30 with TRBJ1-5, with TRBD1 identical over 7 bases. The germline CDR1 and CDR2 sequences are GTSNPN and SVGIG (reference sequence). The CDR3 spans 15 residues. V shed 2 bases and J 4 bases; nucleotides not matched to a gene: 8. The CDR3 coding sequence is TGTGCCTGGAGTATACCGACAGGGAGGAATCAGCCCCAGCATTTT. It encodes CAWSIPTGRNQPQHF.

This clonotype has ten or more counts. The V and J genes are TRBV5-1 and TRBJ2-7; D may be TRBD1 (6 bases). Germline V gives CDR1 SGHRS, CDR2 YFSETQ. With 4 bases removed from V and 5 bases from J, the gap between germline ends came to 10 bases. This CDR3 contains 12 residues. The CDR3 here is CASSAQGHEQYF. The CDR3 bases are TGCGCCAGCAGCGCACAGGGCCACGAGCAGTACTTC.

There are many counts of this clonotype. CDR3 loop: CASSRQSSGNTIYF. The CDR3, as DNA: TGTGCCAGCAGTCGTCAGAGCTCTGGAAACACCATATATTTT. The chain joins TRBV5-6 to TRBJ1-3, with no clear D. The CDR3 covers 14 residues. CDR1 is SGHDT, CDR2 YYEEEE, per germline. Trimming removed 5 bases from V and 0 bases from J, with 9 bases in between. Looking up the rest from reference TRBV5-6 and TRBJ1-3 gives the full variable domain: DAGVTQSPTHLIKTRGQQVTLRCSPKSGHDTVSWYQQALGQGPQFIFQYYEEEERQRGNFPDRFSGHQFPNYSSELNVNALLLGDSALYLCASSRQSSGNTIYFGEGSWLTVV.

In the case of this clonotype: A far larger clone is only one base removed, so a read error is likely. This chain uses TRBV2 with TRBJ2-7; the match to TRBD2 covers 13 bases. The CDR3 covers 16 residues. With 1 base clipped from V and 7 bases from J, the junction kept 7 bases outside the gene matches. Germline V lookup: CDR1 SNHLY, CDR2 FYNNEI. This CDR3 reads CASSEVGTSGNHEQYF. The CDR3 nucleotides read TGTGCCAGCAGTGAAGTGGGGACTAGCGGGAATCATGAGCAGTACTTC.

This clonotype was detected many times. The V call is TRBV5-1, the J call TRBJ2-3, with 7 positions matching TRBD2. CDR1 is SGHRS, CDR2 YFSETQ, per germline. J was trimmed by 2 bases and V by 1 base; bases with no gene match: 4. The length of the CDR3 is 15 residues. The CDR3 reads CASSLWGGVTDTQYF. DNA of the CDR3: TGCGCCAGCAGCTTGTGGGGGGGAGTCACAGATACGCAGTATTTT.

This clonotype was seen repeatedly, ten times or more. The rearrangement uses TRBV12-3 or TRBV12-4 and TRBJ1-4; D not resolved. The CDR3 is 15 residues long. Trimming took off 4 bases at V and 4 bases at J, with 13 bases between the two ends. CDR3 DNA sequence: TGTGCCAGCAGTTCCGTCCTTCAACGTAATGAAAAACTGTTTTTT. Protein product: CASSSVLQRNEKLFF.

The J gene is TRBJ1-1, the V gene TRBV6-1, with a tentative D call TRBD1 (5 bases). Per the germline V gene, CDR1 is MNHNS and CDR2 is SASEGT. This CDR3 is built from 14 residues. Deletions cut 4 bases from V and 1 base from J, with 10 bases between. The CDR3 spells CASSGAGGNTEAFF. In DNA form, the CDR3 reads TGTGCCAGCAGTGGAGCGGGGGGGAACACTGAAGCTTTCTTT.

Many counts were recorded for this clonotype. The J gene is TRBJ2-1, the V gene TRBV2; 8 bases agree with TRBD2. Germline CDR1 and CDR2: SNHLY and FYNNEI. There are 16 residues in the CDR3. Trimming removed 4 bases from V and 3 bases from J; junction bases left unmatched: 8. Here the CDR3 DNA reads TGTGCCAGCAGTGGCCCCGCGGGGGGCTACTACAATGAGCAGTTCTTC. This encodes CASSGPAGGYYNEQFF.

This clonotype was detected a few times. The CDR3 loop reads CASSPEGQGQPQHF. CDR3 bases: TGTGCCAGCTCACCCGAAGGACAGGGCCAGCCCCAGCATTTT. The genes are TRBV18 and TRBJ1-5, with TRBD1 matching over 8 bases. The J segment lost 7 bases and the V segment lost 3 bases, leaving 5 bases of the junction unmatched. The germline V gene has CDR1 KGHSH and CDR2 LQKENI. The CDR3 consists of 14 residues.

This clonotype was seen ten or more times. The genes are TRBV20-1 and TRBJ2-1, with a tentative D call TRBD2 (6 bases). This CDR3 contains 15 residues. V was pared by 0 bases and J by 6 bases, with 15 bases between. Germline V CDR1 and CDR2: DFQATT, SNEGSKA (reference sequence). CDR3 residues: CSAREAGAWANEQFF. The CDR3 coding sequence is TGCAGTGCTAGAGAAGCGGGCGCTTGGGCCAATGAGCAGTTCTTC.

Remarks on this clonotype: A much larger clone is a single base away; this may be a read error. The chain has TRBV5-1 and TRBJ1-4, with 8 bases matching TRBD1. CDR1 SGHRS and CDR2 YFSETQ come from the germline V gene. The length of the CDR3 is 15 residues. V dropped 0 bases and J dropped 12; count of bases not matched to a gene: 10. CDR3 region: CASSLGSGGQEELFF. CDR3 in DNA: TGCGCCAGCAGCTTGGGGTCAGGGGGCCAAGAAGAACTGTTTTTT.

This clonotype was counted between two and nine times. It may be a read error: a sequence one base away is much more abundant. The chain links TRBV11-2 to TRBJ2-5; D unclear. CDR3 size: 13 residues. Germline CDR1 and CDR2: SGHAT and FQNNGV. V was trimmed by 0 bases and J by 7 bases, leaving 9 bases between them. The CDR3 coding sequence is TGTGCCAGCAGCTTAGACCAGCCCGGGACCCAGTACTTC. Translation: CASSLDQPGTQYF.

The V call is TRBV28, the J call TRBJ1-6; D unclear. Trimming left V 5 bases short and J 3 bases short, with 17 bases between. Germline CDR1 reads MDHEN; CDR2 reads SYDVKM. The CDR3 is made up of 17 amino acids. CDR3 loop: CASSLRTATLYNSPLHF. Here the CDR3 DNA reads TGTGCCAGCAGTCTGAGGACCGCCACTCTCTATAATTCACCCCTCCACTTT.

The genes are TRBV14 and TRBJ2-3; D is perhaps TRBD2 (5 bases). Germline V gene lookup returns CDR1 SGHDN and CDR2 FVKESK. There are 18 residues in the CDR3. The ends were cut back, 0 bases at V and 4 bases at J, with 20 bases in the middle. The CDR3 is CASSQDHARLAGADTQYF. The CDR3 nucleotides read TGTGCCAGCAGCCAAGATCATGCTCGGCTAGCCGGCGCAGATACGCAGTATTTT.

This rearrangement joins TRBV28 to TRBJ2-7, with TRBD1 matching over 8 bases. Unmatched junction bases numbered 10, after V lost 4 bases and J lost 5 bases. Germline V gene sequence: CDR1 MDHEN, CDR2 SYDVKM. The CDR3 totals 15 residues. The CDR3 spells CASSSPGQAHHEQYF. CDR3 nucleotide sequence: TGTGCCAGCAGTTCGCCGGGACAGGCCCACCACGAGCAGTACTTC.

This clonotype was detected ten times or more. V usage is TRBV28 and J usage is TRBJ2-7; D ambiguous. The CDR3 extends over 14 amino acids. Germline V gene lookup returns CDR1 MDHEN and CDR2 SYDVKM. Between the trimmed V and J ends, which lost 3 bases and 7 bases, there was a span of 16 bases. The CDR3 coding sequence is TGTGCCAGCAGTTTCCGGGCACGCACTGGAGAGCAGTACTTC. This gives the protein CASSFRARTGEQYF.

This clonotype was detected many times. The chain employs TRBV11-2 and TRBJ1-1; D ambiguous. The CDR3 is made up of 15 amino acids. CDR1 is SGHAT, CDR2 FQNNGV, per germline. Trimming cost V 0 bases and J 1 base, with 9 bases left between them. CDR3 protein: CASSLDGTKNTEAFF. The CDR3, as DNA: TGTGCCAGCAGCTTAGATGGTACGAAGAACACTGAAGCTTTCTTT.

This clonotype was observed a handful of times. The chain carries TRBV18 and TRBJ1-6; D is possibly TRBD1 (5 bases). The germline CDR1 and CDR2 sequences are KGHSH and LQKENI. This CDR3 has 16 residues. Trimming shortened V by 1 base and J by 5 bases, and 12 bases separated the two germline ends. CDR3 residues: CASSPQGLVNNSPLHF. In DNA form, the CDR3 reads TGTGCCAGCTCACCACAGGGGTTGGTCAATAATTCACCCCTCCACTTT.

At least ten counts were recorded for this clonotype. The chain joins TRBV28 to TRBJ1-4, with D maybe TRBD1 (6 bases). Trimming cost V 4 bases and J 4 bases, with 13 bases left between them. The CDR3 has 15 residues. Germline loops: CDR1 MDHEN, CDR2 SYDVKM. The CDR3 DNA follows: TGTGCCAGCAGTTCACAGGGTTCGAGTAATGAAAAACTGTTTTTT. Translation gives CASSSQGSSNEKLFF.